This T cell receptor beta chain was recovered during a study of T cells in localized non-small cell lung cancer. Study-wide points: Without multi-region sequencing, intratumor heterogeneity could not be excluded.

As for this clone: Its antigen is unidentified.

This CDR3 has 13 residues. Germline loops: CDR1 MNHEY, CDR2 SVGAGI. V lost 0 bases to trimming and J lost 4 bases, with 3 bases between them. Some clones are missing from TCRdb's copy, which holds only in-frame ones; the method was immunoSEQ multiplex PCR. Of 40,000 or so clones listed, 75% to 90% are singletons. V gene TRBV6-5 combines with J gene TRBJ2-2; D gene ambiguous. This clonotype was sampled from a man between 40 and 70 years old with stage I lung adenocarcinoma. Sequenced material: peripheral blood, taken before any cancer treatment. The CDR3 spells CASSYSVTGELFF. As DNA, the CDR3 is TGTGCCAGCAGTTACTCAGTCACCGGGGAGCTGTTTTTT.